This TCR beta chain comes out of a study of monozygotic twins with inflammatory bowel disease. The study subjected TCRalpha and TCRbeta cDNA to two nested PCRs of approximately 16 and 9 cycles. Using the 5' RACE reads, TCRdb records one entry per CDR3 protein without DNA. This sample carries 150,000 or so distinct CDR3 sequences, with roughly 1.2% going to the ten biggest clones. Germline CDR1 reads KGHSH; CDR2 reads LQKENI. This CDR3 is 14 amino acids long. The gene calls are TRBV18 and TRBJ1-3; the D call from TCRdb, TRBD1, cannot be confirmed without DNA. Sequencing was done on a sample of blood. This TCR was recovered from a human donor with ulcerative colitis or Crohn's disease, or a healthy co-twin of an affected twin (not recorded which). CDR3 loop: CASSPSGAGNTIYF.